These T cell receptor beta chains were read from a single sample in a study of blood T cell repertoires in COVID-19. Data came from immunoSEQ multiplex PCR; TCRdb stores just in-frame clones and leaves some out. The data contain over 200,000 clones, roughly 91% of them seen just once; the ten biggest clones take up 3.5% to 4%. The specimen sequenced was PBMCs or T cells enriched from blood (not recorded which). These receptor sequences come from a woman in her twenties or thirties with acute COVID-19. Both conserved end residues are part of each CDR3. Each record gives: clone size, J gene, CDR3 length, D gene, V gene, CDR3 protein, CDR3 DNA. D genes are given only for firm matches. Some rows mark clone size as missing; the rest say once, few, many or name a class of expanded clone.

clone size: once; J gene: TRBJ2-2; CDR3 length: 14; D gene: NA; V gene: TRBV27; CDR3 protein: CASSLVQYIGELFF; CDR3 DNA: TGTGCCAGCAGCCTTGTACAGTACATCGGGGAGCTGTTTTTT
clone size: many; J gene: TRBJ2-3; CDR3 length: 16; D gene: TRBD2; V gene: TRBV7-9; CDR3 protein: CASSPRAGGPTDTQYF; CDR3 DNA: TGTGCCAGCAGCCCCAGAGCGGGGGGGCCAACAGATACGCAGTATTTT
clone size: NA; J gene: TRBJ1-2; CDR3 length: 15; D gene: TRBD1; V gene: TRBV5-6; CDR3 protein: CASSTRDRGVYGYTF; CDR3 DNA: TGTGCCAGCAGCACCCGGGACAGGGGGGTCTATGGCTACACCTTC
clone size: NA; J gene: TRBJ2-2; CDR3 length: 14; D gene: TRBD1; V gene: TRBV11-2; CDR3 protein: CASSLTGDTGELFF; CDR3 DNA: TGTGCCAGCAGCCTGACAGGGGACACCGGGGAGCTGTTTTTT
clone size: NA; J gene: TRBJ2-7; CDR3 length: 11; D gene: TRBD1; V gene: TRBV20-1; CDR3 protein: CSAPGGYEQYF; CDR3 DNA: TGCAGTGCTCCAGGGGGTTACGAGCAGTACTTC
clone size: many; J gene: TRBJ1-4; CDR3 length: 12; D gene: TRBD1; V gene: TRBV2; CDR3 protein: CASDRGYEKLFF; CDR3 DNA: TGTGCCAGCGACAGGGGGTACGAAAAACTGTTTTTT
clone size: NA; J gene: TRBJ2-1; CDR3 length: 13; D gene: NA; V gene: TRBV19; CDR3 protein: CASSIGRAGEQFF; CDR3 DNA: TGTGCCAGTAGTATAGGCAGGGCCGGTGAGCAGTTCTTC
clone size: NA; J gene: TRBJ2-3; CDR3 length: 15; D gene: TRBD2; V gene: TRBV11-3; CDR3 protein: CASSQLSGSTDTQYF; CDR3 DNA: TGTGCCAGCAGCCAACTTAGCGGGAGCACAGATACGCAGTATTTT
clone size: NA; J gene: TRBJ2-3; CDR3 length: 16; D gene: NA; V gene: TRBV18; CDR3 protein: CASSPPRGKFTDTQYF; CDR3 DNA: TGTGCCAGCTCACCACCGCGGGGTAAGTTCACAGATACGCAGTATTTT
clone size: NA; J gene: TRBJ1-1; CDR3 length: 12; D gene: NA; V gene: TRBV5-1; CDR3 protein: CASRPEAPEAFF; CDR3 DNA: TGCGCCAGTAGACCGGAGGCGCCTGAAGCTTTCTTT
clone size: NA; J gene: TRBJ2-7; CDR3 length: 14; D gene: TRBD2; V gene: TRBV10-2; CDR3 protein: CASSDLAGKYEQYF; CDR3 DNA: TGCGCCAGCAGTGATCTAGCGGGGAAATACGAGCAGTACTTC
clone size: NA; J gene: TRBJ2-7; CDR3 length: 12; D gene: NA; V gene: TRBV6-5; CDR3 protein: CAGGTGTYEQYF; CDR3 DNA: TGTGCCGGGGGAACAGGGACCTACGAGCAGTACTTC
clone size: NA; J gene: TRBJ1-5; CDR3 length: 17; D gene: TRBD1; V gene: TRBV6-2/TRBV6-3; CDR3 protein: CASSYGPSTGGRKPQHF; CDR3 DNA: TGTGCCAGCAGTTACGGGCCCTCGACAGGGGGGAGGAAGCCCCAGCATTTT
clone size: NA; J gene: TRBJ1-1; CDR3 length: 15; D gene: NA; V gene: TRBV9; CDR3 protein: CASSPSVRVETEAFF; CDR3 DNA: TGTGCCAGCAGCCCCTCAGTTCGGGTGGAGACTGAAGCTTTCTTT
clone size: NA; J gene: TRBJ1-1; CDR3 length: 16; D gene: NA; V gene: TRBV3-1/TRBV3-2; CDR3 protein: CASSQERTGYNTEAFF; CDR3 DNA: TGTGCCAGCAGCCAAGAACGTACAGGCTATAACACTGAAGCTTTCTTT
clone size: NA; J gene: TRBJ1-1; CDR3 length: 12; D gene: NA; V gene: TRBV7-6; CDR3 protein: CASSSTGKEAFF; CDR3 DNA: TGTGCCAGCAGCTCAACCGGGAAGGAAGCTTTCTTT
clone size: NA; J gene: TRBJ2-2; CDR3 length: 17; D gene: TRBD1; V gene: TRBV18; CDR3 protein: CASSPFMAQGAAGELFF; CDR3 DNA: TGTGCCAGCTCACCATTTATGGCGCAGGGGGCAGCCGGGGAGCTGTTTTTT
clone size: NA; J gene: TRBJ2-2; CDR3 length: 16; D gene: TRBD2; V gene: TRBV11-2; CDR3 protein: CASSHFRGGAAGELFF; CDR3 DNA: TGTGCCAGCAGTCACTTCCGCGGGGGGGCCGCCGGGGAGCTGTTTTTT
clone size: NA; J gene: TRBJ2-1; CDR3 length: 20; D gene: TRBD2; V gene: TRBV3-1/TRBV3-2; CDR3 protein: CASSARTSGGLAGSYNEQFF; CDR3 DNA: TGTGCCAGCAGCGCTCGGACTAGCGGGGGGCTAGCCGGGTCCTACAATGAGCAGTTCTTC
clone size: NA; J gene: TRBJ1-2; CDR3 length: 17; D gene: NA; V gene: TRBV2; CDR3 protein: CASTPMAGNGGNYGYTF; CDR3 DNA: TGTGCCAGCACCCCCATGGCAGGGAATGGGGGGAACTATGGCTACACCTTC
clone size: NA; J gene: TRBJ1-3; CDR3 length: 15; D gene: NA; V gene: TRBV5-1; CDR3 protein: CASSLDRGGSDTIYF; CDR3 DNA: TGCGCCAGCAGCTTGGATCGGGGTGGCTCCGACACCATATATTTT
clone size: NA; J gene: TRBJ1-5; CDR3 length: 16; D gene: NA; V gene: TRBV27; CDR3 protein: CASRPSGRGGDQPQHF; CDR3 DNA: TGTGCCAGCAGACCCTCGGGCAGGGGAGGGGATCAGCCCCAGCATTTT
clone size: NA; J gene: TRBJ1-2; CDR3 length: 14; D gene: TRBD1; V gene: TRBV6-5; CDR3 protein: CASSPGQVDYGYTF; CDR3 DNA: TGTGCCAGCAGCCCGGGACAGGTTGACTATGGCTACACCTTC
clone size: NA; J gene: TRBJ1-1; CDR3 length: 14; D gene: TRBD1; V gene: TRBV7-8; CDR3 protein: CASSLQGSGTEAFF; CDR3 DNA: TGTGCCAGCAGCCTACAGGGGAGTGGCACTGAAGCTTTCTTT
clone size: NA; J gene: TRBJ2-5; CDR3 length: 15; D gene: TRBD1; V gene: TRBV7-2; CDR3 protein: CASSLGDSWGETQYF; CDR3 DNA: TGTGCCAGCAGCTTAGGGGACAGCTGGGGGGAGACCCAGTACTTC
clone size: NA; J gene: TRBJ1-1; CDR3 length: 14; D gene: TRBD1; V gene: TRBV4-3; CDR3 protein: CASSRLRGLSEAFF; CDR3 DNA: TGCGCCAGCAGTCGACTAAGGGGGCTGTCTGAAGCTTTCTTT
clone size: NA; J gene: TRBJ1-2; CDR3 length: 13; D gene: NA; V gene: TRBV6-5; CDR3 protein: CASLSYREDGYTF; CDR3 DNA: TGTGCCAGCCTTTCGTACAGGGAAGATGGCTACACCTTC
clone size: NA; J gene: TRBJ1-5; CDR3 length: 15; D gene: NA; V gene: TRBV7-9; CDR3 protein: CASSPRGGSNQPQHF; CDR3 DNA: TGTGCCAGCAGCCCCCGGGGGGGGAGCAATCAGCCCCAGCATTTT
clone size: NA; J gene: TRBJ1-1; CDR3 length: 11; D gene: NA; V gene: TRBV6-5; CDR3 protein: CANTGGTEAFF; CDR3 DNA: TGTGCCAACACGGGGGGCACTGAAGCTTTCTTT
clone size: few; J gene: TRBJ1-6; CDR3 length: 14; D gene: TRBD1; V gene: TRBV7-3; CDR3 protein: CASSWTGVNSPLHF; CDR3 DNA: TGTGCCAGCAGCTGGACAGGCGTAAATTCACCCCTCCACTTT
clone size: NA; J gene: TRBJ2-5; CDR3 length: 16; D gene: NA; V gene: TRBV5-1; CDR3 protein: CASSFSPSRLQETQYF; CDR3 DNA: TGCGCCAGCAGCTTTAGCCCCTCGCGGCTCCAAGAGACCCAGTACTTC
clone size: NA; J gene: TRBJ2-5; CDR3 length: 15; D gene: NA; V gene: TRBV9; CDR3 protein: CASSVDGANQETQYF; CDR3 DNA: TGTGCCAGCAGCGTAGATGGGGCGAATCAAGAGACCCAGTACTTC
clone size: few; J gene: TRBJ1-4; CDR3 length: 15; D gene: TRBD1; V gene: TRBV19; CDR3 protein: CASSFGGQLSEKLFF; CDR3 DNA: TGTGCCAGTAGTTTCGGGGGACAGCTCTCGGAAAAACTGTTTTTT
clone size: NA; J gene: TRBJ2-1; CDR3 length: 15; D gene: NA; V gene: TRBV6-5; CDR3 protein: CASTLDTGNYNEQFF; CDR3 DNA: TGTGCCAGCACCCTGGACACAGGTAACTACAATGAGCAGTTCTTC
clone size: NA; J gene: TRBJ2-3; CDR3 length: 13; D gene: NA; V gene: TRBV12-3/TRBV12-4; CDR3 protein: CASRMQGVDTQYF; CDR3 DNA: TGTGCCAGCAGGATGCAAGGGGTGGATACGCAGTATTTT
clone size: few; J gene: TRBJ2-3; CDR3 length: 19; D gene: TRBD2; V gene: TRBV10-3; CDR3 protein: CAISLAGTSGGRPSGMQYF; CDR3 DNA: TGTGCCATCTCCCTGGCCGGGACTAGCGGGGGGCGACCTTCGGGAATGCAGTATTTT
clone size: NA; J gene: TRBJ1-1; CDR3 length: 13; D gene: NA; V gene: TRBV9; CDR3 protein: CASSVQGRTEAFF; CDR3 DNA: TGTGCCAGCAGCGTACAGGGTAGGACTGAAGCTTTCTTT
clone size: NA; J gene: TRBJ2-2; CDR3 length: 15; D gene: NA; V gene: TRBV10-2; CDR3 protein: CASSEGRRATGELFF; CDR3 DNA: TGCGCCAGCAGTGAGGGCAGGCGGGCCACCGGGGAGCTGTTTTTT
clone size: NA; J gene: TRBJ2-7; CDR3 length: 18; D gene: NA; V gene: TRBV7-8; CDR3 protein: CASSLATTPEPRSYEQYF; CDR3 DNA: TGTGCCAGCAGCTTAGCGACTACCCCCGAGCCCAGGTCCTACGAGCAGTACTTC
clone size: NA; J gene: TRBJ2-2; CDR3 length: 15; D gene: TRBD2; V gene: TRBV11-2; CDR3 protein: CASSPTSGGWWELFF; CDR3 DNA: TGTGCCAGCAGCCCTACTAGCGGGGGTTGGTGGGAGCTGTTTTTT
clone size: NA; J gene: TRBJ1-2; CDR3 length: 12; D gene: NA; V gene: TRBV5-1; CDR3 protein: CASSLVGDGYTF; CDR3 DNA: TGCGCCAGCAGCTTGGTTGGAGATGGCTACACCTTC
clone size: NA; J gene: TRBJ2-2; CDR3 length: 21; D gene: TRBD2; V gene: TRBV27; CDR3 protein: CASSLYGLAGGRVINTGELFF; CDR3 DNA: TGTGCCAGCAGTTTATACGGACTAGCGGGGGGGCGGGTCATCAACACCGGGGAGCTGTTTTTT
clone size: NA; J gene: TRBJ1-1; CDR3 length: 13; D gene: NA; V gene: TRBV20-1; CDR3 protein: CSASSVGDTEAFF; CDR3 DNA: TGCAGTGCTAGTAGCGTAGGTGACACTGAAGCTTTCTTT
clone size: NA; J gene: TRBJ1-1; CDR3 length: 15; D gene: NA; V gene: TRBV1; CDR3 protein: CTSSQDRDSHTEAFF; CDR3 DNA: TGCACCAGCAGCCAAGACCGGGACTCCCACACTGAAGCTTTCTTT
clone size: NA; J gene: TRBJ2-1; CDR3 length: 14; D gene: NA; V gene: TRBV19; CDR3 protein: CASNQRTAPNEQFF; CDR3 DNA: TGTGCCAGTAACCAGAGGACAGCCCCGAATGAGCAGTTCTTC